What follows are 31 T cell receptor beta chains derived from one specimen sequenced in a study of T cells and Merkel cell carcinoma outcomes (dated by TCRdb to about 2020). Library creation used the immunoSEQ multiplex PCR assay. The table comes from immuneACCESS by way of TCRdb, which keeps in-frame sequences with V and J called. Part of the clones is missing from these tables; in studies checked, under half for an unresolved V gene and the rest for unknown reasons. The sample table holds 15,000 to 16,000 clones, of which roughly 79% were seen once. Together, the top ten hold 9% of the sample. The sequenced sample was tumor tissue from Merkel cell carcinoma. These receptors came from a human donor with Merkel cell carcinoma.

This rearrangement joins TRBV7-2 to TRBJ2-7; a possible D gene is TRBD2 (5 bases). The CDR3 is 12 amino acids. Germline V gene data show CDR1 as SGHTA and CDR2 as FQGNSA. V gave up 5 bases and J gave up 2 bases, with 7 bases separating them. The CDR3 DNA sequence: TGTGCCAGCAGCGGGAGTCCCTACGAGCAGTACTTC. Its protein product is CASSGSPYEQYF.

The chain carries TRBV28 and TRBJ1-5; 10 bases map to TRBD1. Germline CDR1 reads MDHEN; CDR2 reads SYDVKM. This CDR3 region has 15 residues. V shed 6 bases and J 4 bases; nucleotides not matched to a gene: 6. The CDR3 DNA reads TGTGCCAGCAGGCGACAGGGGGCTACTAATCAGCCCCAGCATTTT. This codes for CASRRQGATNQPQHF.

Comment on this clone: Other nucleotide sequences in the sample specify the same CDR3. CDR3 sequence (DNA): TGTGCCAGCAGCTTAATAGCGGGAGCCTACACAGATACGCAGTATTTT. This codes for CASSLIAGAYTDTQYF. V is TRBV5-5 and J is TRBJ2-3; 9 positions agree with TRBD2. CDR3 length: 16 amino acids. Germline CDR1 is SGHKS and CDR2 is YYEKEE (reference sequence). V trimming: 2 bases; J trimming: 2 bases; junction bases outside the gene matches: 6.

The chain carries TRBV10-3 and TRBJ2-1, with D tentatively TRBD2 (6 bases). CDR1 ENHRY and CDR2 SYGVKD come from the germline V gene. V was cut by 6 bases and J by 10 bases, with 19 bases left in between. The CDR3 sequence is 14 residues long. This chain's CDR3 is CAISFSGGDEEQFF. CDR3 DNA sequence: TGTGCCATCAGCTTTAGCGGAGGAGATGAGGAGCAGTTCTTC.

This clone was seen more than once but under ten times. The chain links TRBV29-1 to TRBJ2-5, with TRBD2 matching over 11 bases. Losses at the gene ends were 7 bases for V and 5 bases for J; bases not matched to a gene: 12. Germline V gene lookup returns CDR1 SQVTM and CDR2 ANQGSEA. The CDR3 has 15 amino acids. DNA for the CDR3: TGCAGCGCAGGACTAGCGGGTGCGGTGGGGGAGACCCAGTACTTC. Its protein product is CSAGLAGAVGETQYF.

The chain has TRBV27 and TRBJ1-1; D ambiguous. Trimming removed 5 bases from V and 1 base from J, with 14 bases in between. This CDR3 is built from 15 residues. The germline gives CDR1 MNHEY, CDR2 SMNVEV (reference sequence). In DNA, the CDR3 is TGTGCCAGCAGTCCGACGAGGCGGCCGAACACTGAAGCTTTCTTT. This gives the protein CASSPTRRPNTEAFF.

V and J are TRBV6-5 and TRBJ1-1, with a weak D call TRBD1 (6 bases). V was trimmed by 0 bases and J by 12 bases, leaving 14 bases between them. Looked up from germline, CDR1 is MNHEY and CDR2 is SVGAGI. This CDR3 is built from 13 residues. The DNA for the CDR3 is TGTGCCAGCAGTTACTCGACGGGGGCGGTTTCTTTCTTT. This gives the protein CASSYSTGAVSFF.

Only a few counts were recorded for this clone. This chain links TRBV7-9 with TRBJ1-1; D not resolved. The CDR3 runs to 11 residues. V gave up 1 base and J gave up 10 bases, with 7 bases separating them. Germline-derived CDR1 and CDR2 are SEHNR and FQNEAQ (reference sequence). The chain's CDR3 is CASSLVGRAFF. The CDR3 DNA is TGTGCCAGCAGCTTAGTTGGGAGAGCTTTCTTT.

The chain couples TRBV5-1 to TRBJ1-2; tentative D call: TRBD1 (6 bases). The CDR3 extends over 13 amino acids. V lost 4 bases to trimming and J lost 4 bases, with 11 bases between them. CDR1 and CDR2 from the germline V gene are SGHRS and YFSETQ. Here the CDR3 reads CASSKDSPYGYTF. CDR3 nucleotide sequence: TGCGCCAGCAGCAAGGACAGCCCCTATGGCTACACCTTC.

The V gene is TRBV5-4, the J gene TRBJ1-2; a weak D match, TRBD1 (5 bases). The V end was cut by 1 base, the J end by 0 bases, with 13 bases between. The CDR3 totals 16 residues. Germline V gene lookup returns CDR1 SGHNT and CDR2 YYREEE (reference sequence). The CDR3 bases are TGTGCCAGCAGCTTGAAGGGGCGCGGGACTAACTATGGCTACACCTTC. It is translated as CASSLKGRGTNYGYTF. Combining the CDR3 with reference TRBV5-4 and TRBJ1-2 gives the whole variable domain ETGVTQSPTHLIKTRGQQVTLRCSSQSGHNTVSWYQQALGQGPQFIFQYYREEENGRGNFPPRFSGLQFPNYSSELNVNALELDDSALYLCASSLKGRGTNYGYTFGSGTRLTVV.

The rearrangement links TRBV5-1 to TRBJ2-7; D unresolved. Germline V gene data show CDR1 as SGHRS and CDR2 as YFSETQ. The CDR3 has 13 amino acids. The ends were cut back, 0 bases at V and 4 bases at J, with 8 bases in the middle. CDR3 coding DNA: TGCGCCAGCAGCTTGGCGCCAAATTACGAGCAGTACTTC. Translation: CASSLAPNYEQYF.

CDR3 protein: CASSLKGGTEAFF. Here the CDR3 DNA reads TGTGCCAGCAGCTTAAAAGGGGGAACTGAAGCTTTCTTT. The chain is built from TRBV7-3 and TRBJ1-1, with TRBD1 as a possible D gene (6 bases). The germline CDR1 and CDR2 sequences are SGHTA and FQGTGA. The CDR3 is made up of 13 amino acids. Trimming left V 1 base short and J 5 bases short, with 8 bases between.

V is TRBV6-6 and J is TRBJ2-5; 8 bases are shared with TRBD2. The trim removed 8 bases at V and 1 base at J, leaving 6 bases unmatched. Germline assignment: CDR1 MNHNY and CDR2 SVGAGI (reference sequence). This CDR3 comprises 14 residues. CDR3 sequence: CASVFSGGQETQYF. The CDR3 bases are TGTGCCAGCGTCTTCAGCGGGGGCCAAGAGACCCAGTACTTC.

The chain carries TRBV18 and TRBJ2-2; D not certain. Deletions cut 2 bases from V and 3 bases from J, with 7 bases between. The CDR3 consists of 14 residues. Germline V gene lookup returns CDR1 KGHSH and CDR2 LQKENI. CDR3 amino acids: CASSPGIDTGELFF. The DNA for the CDR3 is TGTGCCAGCTCACCAGGGATCGACACCGGGGAGCTGTTTTTT.

The gene calls are TRBV30 and TRBJ2-1, with no clear D. Germline CDR1 GTSNPN, CDR2 SVGIG (reference sequence). The CDR3 sequence is 12 residues long. Deletions cut 1 base from V and 3 bases from J, with 4 bases between. The CDR3 DNA is TGTGCCTGGAGTGACAGCTACAATGAGCAGTTCTTC. Translating gives CAWSDSYNEQFF.

The chain is built from TRBV27 and TRBJ2-7, with TRBD2 identical over 11 bases. There are 15 residues in the CDR3. Per germline, CDR1 MNHEY and CDR2 SMNVEV (reference sequence). V lost 7 bases to trimming and J lost 5 bases; unmatched junction nucleotides: 10. The chain's CDR3 is CASTFTASGGHEQYF. CDR3 in DNA: TGTGCCAGCACCTTCACCGCTAGCGGGGGGCACGAGCAGTACTTC.

The chain recombines TRBV15 with TRBJ2-3, with D tentatively TRBD2 (5 bases). The germline V gene has CDR1 LNHNV and CDR2 YYDKDF (reference sequence). The CDR3 covers 16 residues. V lost 0 bases, J lost 0 bases, and 10 bases lay in between. CDR3 coding DNA: TGTGCCACCAGCAGAGATACAGCGGAGAGCACAGATACGCAGTATTTT. Protein: CATSRDTAESTDTQYF.

The chain carries TRBV6-6 and TRBJ2-7, with D perhaps TRBD1 (7 bases). The CDR3 has 15 residues. Trimming removed 10 bases from V and 6 bases from J, with 25 bases in between. The germline CDR1 and CDR2 sequences are MNHNY and SVGAGI (reference sequence). CDR3 sequence: CAISDRQGPGGEQYF. CDR3 sequence (DNA): TGTGCCATCTCGGACAGGCAGGGGCCCGGGGGCGAGCAGTACTTC.

This clone was recorded once. The chain joins TRBV30 to TRBJ1-6, with no clear D. This CDR3 has 13 amino acids. V lost 4 bases and J lost 3, with 7 bases in between. Germline CDR1 reads GTSNPN; CDR2 reads SVGIG (reference sequence). CDR3 DNA: TGTGCCTGGACCGACGGCTATAATTCACCCCTCCACTTT. Residues: CAWTDGYNSPLHF.

The chain couples TRBV4-2 to TRBJ2-1, with D perhaps TRBD1 or TRBD2 (5 bases each). V was cut by 6 bases and J by 8 bases, with 8 bases left in between. The germline CDR1 and CDR2 sequences are LGHNA and YNFKEQ. The CDR3 is 11 residues long. The CDR3: CASRVGDEQFF. CDR3 bases: TGTGCCAGCAGAGTGGGGGATGAGCAGTTCTTC.

V usage is TRBV18 and J usage is TRBJ1-5, with TRBD1 identical over 7 bases. This CDR3 has 13 amino acids. Germline V gene lookup returns CDR1 KGHSH and CDR2 LQKENI. Trimming removed 5 bases from V and 4 bases from J; junction bases left unmatched: 2. The CDR3 nucleotides read TGTGCCAGCTCATCAGGGGGTAATCAGCCCCAGCATTTT. Its translation: CASSSGGNQPQHF. Variable domain in full (rest from reference TRBV18 and TRBJ1-5): NAGVMQNPRHLVRRRGQEARLRCSPMKGHSHVYWYRQLPEEGLKFMVYLQKENIIDESGMPKERFSAEFPKEGPSILRIQQVVRGDSAAYFCASSSGGNQPQHFGDGTRLSIL.

The gene calls are TRBV5-1 and TRBJ2-6; 9 bases are a match to TRBD1. Trimming cost V 3 bases and J 3 bases; bases outside gene matches: 10. The CDR3 runs 18 residues. The germline gives CDR1 SGHRS, CDR2 YFSETQ. In DNA, the CDR3 is TGCGCCAGCAGCTACGGGACAGGGAATCGGGGTGGGGCCAACGTCCTGACTTTC. Translating gives CASSYGTGNRGGANVLTF.

The chain recombines TRBV10-3 with TRBJ2-7; TRBD1 matches at 7 bases. Germline lookup yields CDR1 ENHRY and CDR2 SYGVKD. The CDR3 is 11 residues long. J was trimmed by 6 bases and V by 8 bases; bases with no gene match: 4. For the CDR3, the DNA is TGTGCCATCGGTCGACAGGGCGAGCAGTACTTC. Its protein is CAIGRQGEQYF.

In nucleotides, the CDR3 is TGCAGCGTTGAAGTAGCGGAGCTTAGCACAGATACGCAGTATTTT. Amino acids: CSVEVAELSTDTQYF. V usage is TRBV29-1 and J usage is TRBJ2-3; possible D gene TRBD2, 6 bases. Trimming cost V 1 base and J 0 bases, with 11 bases left between them. This CDR3 spans 15 amino acids. CDR1 and CDR2 from the germline V gene are SQVTM and ANQGSEA.

The gene calls are TRBV7-6 and TRBJ1-1, with 8 nucleotides matching TRBD1. This CDR3 spans 16 amino acids. Germline lookup yields CDR1 SGHVS and CDR2 FNYEAQ. V dropped 1 base and J dropped 0; count of bases not matched to a gene: 4. CDR3 DNA: TGTGCCAGCAGCTTAGGGGACAGGTACATGAACACTGAAGCTTTCTTT. It yields the protein CASSLGDRYMNTEAFF.

This clone is medium-sized in the sample. This chain joins TRBV2 and TRBJ1-4; maybe TRBD1 (5 bases). V was trimmed by 0 bases and J by 14 bases, leaving 13 bases between them. The CDR3 runs to 13 residues. The V gene's germline CDR1 is SNHLY and CDR2 FYNNEI. In DNA, the CDR3 is TGTGCCAGCAGTGAAGCGGGCAGGGTTATGCTGTTTTTT. It codes for CASSEAGRVMLFF. Full variable domain (outside the CDR3, taken from reference TRBV2 and TRBJ1-4): EPEVTQTPSHQVTQMGQEVILRCVPISNHLYFYWYRQILGQKVEFLVSFYNNEISEKSEIFDDQFSVERPDGSNFTLKIRSTKLEDSAMYFCASSEAGRVMLFFGSGTQLSVL.

V is TRBV6-5 and J is TRBJ1-2; D is possibly TRBD1 (5 bases). V was pared by 6 bases and J by 0 bases, with 11 bases between. The length of the CDR3 is 14 residues. The germline V gene has CDR1 MNHEY and CDR2 SVGAGI. The CDR3 nucleotides are TGTGCCAGCAGCAACAGGCTAACTAACTATGGCTACACCTTC. It is translated as CASSNRLTNYGYTF.

This clone is termed medium-sized (0.01 to 0.1%). The V and J genes are TRBV21-1 and TRBJ2-3. TRBV21-1 is a pseudogene. The CDR3 has 14 amino acids. The CDR3 nucleotides are TGTGCCAGCAGCAAAGCTAAGACCAGACATACGCAGTATTTT. Translated, it gives CASSKAKTRHTQYF.

The rearrangement joins TRBV20-1 to TRBJ1-2; TRBD1 matches 8 bases. The germline V gene encodes CDR1 DFQATT and CDR2 SNEGSKA (reference sequence). The CDR3 length is 11 residues. Trimming took 8 bases from V and 5 from J; bases not matched to a gene: 4. DNA for the CDR3: TGCAGTCCCTGGACAGGGTATGGCTACACCTTC. It translates to CSPWTGYGYTF.

The J gene is TRBJ1-5, the V gene TRBV19; TRBD1 is a possible D gene (5 bases). V shed 1 base and J shed 7 bases, with 11 bases lying between them. There are 14 residues in the CDR3. Germline V CDR1 and CDR2: LNHDA, SQIVND (reference sequence). CDR3 sequence (DNA): TGTGCCAGTAGTATAGTAGGGGTTGGCCAGCCCCAGCATTTT. This gives the protein CASSIVGVGQPQHF.

V is TRBV2 and J is TRBJ1-5, with no clear D. CDR3 length: 14 residues. V was clipped by 0 bases and J by 5 bases, with 8 bases between them. CDR1 and CDR2 (germline): SNHLY, FYNNEI. CDR3 amino acids: CASSEASGDQPQHF. In DNA form, the CDR3 reads TGTGCCAGCAGTGAAGCGAGTGGCGATCAGCCCCAGCATTTT.